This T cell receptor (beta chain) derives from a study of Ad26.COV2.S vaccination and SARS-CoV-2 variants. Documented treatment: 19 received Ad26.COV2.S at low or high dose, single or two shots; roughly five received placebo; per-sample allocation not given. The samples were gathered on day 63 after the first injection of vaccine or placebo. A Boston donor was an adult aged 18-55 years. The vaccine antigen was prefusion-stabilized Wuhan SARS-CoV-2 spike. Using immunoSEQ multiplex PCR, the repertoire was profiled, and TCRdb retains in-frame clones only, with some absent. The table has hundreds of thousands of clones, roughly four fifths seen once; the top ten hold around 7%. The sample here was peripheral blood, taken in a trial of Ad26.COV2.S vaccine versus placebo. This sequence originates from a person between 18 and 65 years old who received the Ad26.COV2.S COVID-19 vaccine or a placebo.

The CDR3 loop reads CASSIGPGVQPQHF. DNA of the CDR3: TGTGCCAGTAGTATAGGACCAGGGGTTCAGCCCCAGCATTTT. This chain uses TRBV19 with TRBJ1-5, with D maybe TRBD1 (6 bases). The germline CDR1 and CDR2 sequences are LNHDA and SQIVND (reference sequence). Trimming stripped 1 base from V and 6 bases from J, with 10 bases between. The CDR3 loop spans 14 amino acids.